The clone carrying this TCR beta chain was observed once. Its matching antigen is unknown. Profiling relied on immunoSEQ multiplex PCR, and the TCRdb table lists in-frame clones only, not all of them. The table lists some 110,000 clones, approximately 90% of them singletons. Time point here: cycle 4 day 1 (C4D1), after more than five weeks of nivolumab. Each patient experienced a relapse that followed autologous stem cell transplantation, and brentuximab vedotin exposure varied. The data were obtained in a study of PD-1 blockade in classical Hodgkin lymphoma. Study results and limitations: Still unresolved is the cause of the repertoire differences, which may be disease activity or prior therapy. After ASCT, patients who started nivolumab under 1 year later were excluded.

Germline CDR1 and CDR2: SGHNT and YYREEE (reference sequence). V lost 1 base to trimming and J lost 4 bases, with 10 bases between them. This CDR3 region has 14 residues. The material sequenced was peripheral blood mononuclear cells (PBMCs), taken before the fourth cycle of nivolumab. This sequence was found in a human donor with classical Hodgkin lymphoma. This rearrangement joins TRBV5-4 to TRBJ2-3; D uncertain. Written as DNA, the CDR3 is TGTGCCAGCAGCTTGTATCGCTCTTCAGATACGCAGTATTTT. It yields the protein CASSLYRSSDTQYF.